This TCR beta chain was recorded in a study of graft-versus-host responses after intestinal transplantation. Looking at the study overall: Tacrolimus and steroids were given for two to three years to all recipients after anti-thymocyte globulin induction. The study, taken as a whole, reports: Detection of GvH clones occurred in recipient marrow, and some had their first appearance in ileum or blood.

As regards this clone: The antigen is unknown.

Measured with immunoSEQ multiplex PCR; TCRdb has only the in-frame clones, and not every one. The table records about 25,000 clones, approximately 95% of them present only once. This CDR3 has 13 amino acids. Looked up from germline, CDR1 is SGHVS and CDR2 is FQNEAQ. The V end lost 1 base, the J end lost 3 bases, and 6 bases lay between the germline ends. This TCR derives from a human patient who received an intestinal transplant, so some T cells may come from the graft donor. The rearrangement uses TRBV7-8 and TRBJ1-1; D ambiguous. The sample was PBMCs, taken 18 days after transplant. DNA for the CDR3: TGTGCCAGCAGCTTAGGGGCCTACACTGAAGCTTTCTTT. Amino acid sequence: CASSLGAYTEAFF.